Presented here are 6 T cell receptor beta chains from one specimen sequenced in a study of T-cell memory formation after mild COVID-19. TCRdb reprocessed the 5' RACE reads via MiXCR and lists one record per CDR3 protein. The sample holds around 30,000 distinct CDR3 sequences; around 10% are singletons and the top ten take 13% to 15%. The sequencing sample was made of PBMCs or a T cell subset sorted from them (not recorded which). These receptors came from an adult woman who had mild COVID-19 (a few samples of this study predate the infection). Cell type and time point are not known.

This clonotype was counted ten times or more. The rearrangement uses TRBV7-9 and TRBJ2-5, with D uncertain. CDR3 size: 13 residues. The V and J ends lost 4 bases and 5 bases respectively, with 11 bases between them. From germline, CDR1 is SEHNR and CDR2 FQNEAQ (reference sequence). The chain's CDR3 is CASSSRSFETQYF. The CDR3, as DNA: TGTGCCAGCAGCTCGCGGTCTTTTGAGACCCAGTACTTC.

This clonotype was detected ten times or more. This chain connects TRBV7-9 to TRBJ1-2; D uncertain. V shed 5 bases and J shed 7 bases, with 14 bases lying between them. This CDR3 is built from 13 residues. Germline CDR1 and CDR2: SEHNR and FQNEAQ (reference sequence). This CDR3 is CASSQRGGSGYTF. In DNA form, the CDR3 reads TGTGCCAGCAGCCAACGTGGTGGTTCTGGCTACACCTTC. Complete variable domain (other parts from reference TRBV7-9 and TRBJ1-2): DTGVSQNPRHKITKRGQNVTFRCDPISEHNRLYWYRQTLGQGPEFLTYFQNEAQLEKSRLLSDRFSAERPKGSFSTLEIQRTEQGDSAMYLCASSQRGGSGYTFGSGTRLTVV.

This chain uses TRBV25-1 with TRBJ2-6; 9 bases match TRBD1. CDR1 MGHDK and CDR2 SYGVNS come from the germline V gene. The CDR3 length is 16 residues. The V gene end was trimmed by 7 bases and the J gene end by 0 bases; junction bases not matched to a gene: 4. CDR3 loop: CASTGQGISGANVLTF. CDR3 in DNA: TGTGCCAGCACGGGACAGGGTATCTCTGGGGCCAACGTCCTGACTTTC.

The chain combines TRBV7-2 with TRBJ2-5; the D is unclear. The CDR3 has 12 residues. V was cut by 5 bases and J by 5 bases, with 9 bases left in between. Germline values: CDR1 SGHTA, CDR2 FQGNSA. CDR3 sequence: CASSLTWETQYF. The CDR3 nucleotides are TGTGCCAGCAGCCTCACATGGGAGACCCAGTACTTC.

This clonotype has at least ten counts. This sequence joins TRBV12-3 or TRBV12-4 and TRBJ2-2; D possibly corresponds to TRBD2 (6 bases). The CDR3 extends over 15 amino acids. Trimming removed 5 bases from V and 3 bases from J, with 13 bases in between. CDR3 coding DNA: TGTGCCAGCAGTCCGGGACTGACGCACACCGGGGAGCTGTTTTTT. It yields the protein CASSPGLTHTGELFF.

CDR3 sequence: CASSPSSGQGSTQYF. DNA of the CDR3: TGTGCCAGCAGCCCTAGTAGCGGACAGGGCTCGACGCAGTATTTT. The chain has TRBV7-2 and TRBJ2-3, with 8 bases aligning to TRBD1. Germline values: CDR1 SGHTA, CDR2 FQGNSA. There are 15 residues in the CDR3. Trimming took 5 bases from V and 9 from J; bases not matched to a gene: 13.